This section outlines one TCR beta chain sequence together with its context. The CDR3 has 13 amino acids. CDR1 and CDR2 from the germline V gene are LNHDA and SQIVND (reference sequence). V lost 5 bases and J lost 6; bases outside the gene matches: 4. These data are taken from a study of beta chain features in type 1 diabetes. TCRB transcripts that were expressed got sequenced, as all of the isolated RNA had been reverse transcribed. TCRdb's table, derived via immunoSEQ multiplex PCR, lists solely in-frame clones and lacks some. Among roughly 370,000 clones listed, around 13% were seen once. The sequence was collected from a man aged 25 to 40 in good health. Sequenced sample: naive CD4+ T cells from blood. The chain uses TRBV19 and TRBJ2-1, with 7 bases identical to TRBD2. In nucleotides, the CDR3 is TGTGCCAGTAGTTTGGGGACTATCAATGAGCAGTTCTTC. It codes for CASSLGTINEQFF.